Ten or more counts support the clone carrying this TCR beta chain. Its antigen remains unknown. These data are taken from a study of human T cells and chemical hapten exposure. Overall study context: All patients underwent weekly scalp dosing with diphenylcyclopropenone for the full roughly 24-week study. The patch tests put 0.01% DPC on the skin of the upper back and were read 6 days later.

Germline CDR1 is MNHNS and CDR2 is SASEGT. Trimming removed 4 bases at V and 3 bases at J, with 13 bases between. There are 15 residues in the CDR3. Regarding the study as a whole: Alopecia affecting every donor means their immune response may not match healthy people's.

TCRdb passed the RACE reads through MiXCR, listing each CDR3 protein once. The sample lists around 120,000 distinct CDR3 sequences, approximately 12% occurring once. Documented time point: pre-sensitization, week 0. Noted treatment: therapeutic diphenylcyclopropenone sensitization with weekly scalp DPC. The clonotype originates from a woman under 30 with alopecia areata. Some clones in this sample may be carry-over from other donors' samples. This chain connects TRBV6-1 to TRBJ1-5, with TRBD1 as a possible D gene (5 bases). Sequenced here: whole blood, sampled in connection with sensitization to the hapten diphenylcyclopropenone (DPC). The CDR3 nucleotides read TGTGCCAGCAGTGGTGGGGCCTTTACCAATCAGCCCCAGCATTTT. Protein product: CASSGGAFTNQPQHF.